Below, 9 T cell receptor beta chains from the same sample are listed, as sequenced in a study of blood T cell repertoires in COVID-19. Profiling relied on immunoSEQ multiplex PCR, and the TCRdb table lists in-frame clones only, not all of them. The sample records about 270,000 clones, just under 90% being singletons. Sequenced material: PBMCs or T cells enriched from blood (not recorded which). These receptors were collected from a woman aged 30 to 39 with acute COVID-19.

The chain employs TRBV9 and TRBJ1-1; TRBD1 agrees at 8 bases. The V gene end was trimmed by 0 bases and the J gene end by 0 bases; junction bases not matched to a gene: 4. Germline lookup yields CDR1 SGDLS and CDR2 YYNGEE. The CDR3 has 16 residues. The CDR3 loop reads CASSVGGTGLNTEAFF. For the CDR3, the DNA is TGTGCCAGCAGCGTAGGGGGGACAGGCCTGAACACTGAAGCTTTCTTT.

The chain is built from TRBV28 and TRBJ2-7, with TRBD2 as a possible D gene (6 bases). The V and J ends lost 4 bases and 5 bases respectively, with 9 bases between them. This CDR3 is built from 12 residues. Per the germline V gene, CDR1 is MDHEN and CDR2 is SYDVKM. This CDR3 is CASSWRGDEQYF. For the CDR3, the DNA is TGTGCCAGCAGTTGGAGGGGAGACGAGCAGTACTTC.

J is TRBJ1-5 and V is TRBV19, with a tentative D call TRBD1 (6 bases). Trimming removed 1 base from V and 4 bases from J, with 11 bases in between. Germline CDR1 is LNHDA and CDR2 is SQIVND (reference sequence). This CDR3 has 15 residues. The CDR3 DNA reads TGTGCCAGTAGTATAGGCGGACAGCTTAATCAGCCCCAGCATTTT. Its protein is CASSIGGQLNQPQHF.

The table lists this clone with a count of one. The chain is built from TRBV28 and TRBJ1-2, with 9 bases fitting TRBD1. Germline V gene sequence: CDR1 MDHEN, CDR2 SYDVKM. The V gene end was trimmed by 7 bases and the J gene end by 6 bases; junction bases not matched to a gene: 3. The CDR3 runs to 12 residues. The CDR3 DNA reads TGTGCCAGCATTACAGGGGGCGATGGCTACACCTTC. Its translation: CASITGGDGYTF.

The chain is built from TRBV28 and TRBJ1-1; D gene ambiguous. Germline-derived CDR1 and CDR2 are MDHEN and SYDVKM. This CDR3 has 14 residues. The V end lost 3 bases, the J end lost 0 bases, and 8 bases lay between the germline ends. The CDR3 region is CASSLPSLNTEAFF. CDR3 nucleotides: TGTGCCAGCAGTTTGCCGAGTTTGAACACTGAAGCTTTCTTT.

This rearrangement joins TRBV11-2 to TRBJ2-1; D may be TRBD2 (6 bases). CDR1 and CDR2 from the germline V gene are SGHAT and FQNNGV. Trimming left V 3 bases short and J 7 bases short, with 7 bases between. The CDR3 contains 12 residues. The chain's CDR3 is CASSFGRNEQFF. CDR3 nucleotides: TGTGCCAGCAGCTTCGGGAGAAATGAGCAGTTCTTC.

The DNA for the CDR3 is TGTGCCAGCAGTTGGACAGGGAATGGCTACACCTTC. Translated: CASSWTGNGYTF. The chain couples TRBV28 to TRBJ1-2; 8 bases map to TRBD1. There are 12 residues in the CDR3. Germline assignment: CDR1 MDHEN and CDR2 SYDVKM. After removal of 4 bases from V and 6 bases from J, the junction contained 1 base not matched to a gene.

The chain links TRBV2 to TRBJ1-1; possible D gene TRBD1, 6 bases. The V end lost 7 bases, the J end lost 10 bases, and 10 bases lay between the germline ends. Per germline, CDR1 SNHLY and CDR2 FYNNEI. The CDR3 covers 10 residues. The CDR3 spells CASKRDTAFF. DNA of the CDR3: TGTGCCAGCAAGCGGGACACAGCTTTCTTT.

The gene calls are TRBV28 and TRBJ1-5; 7 nucleotides align to TRBD1. Unmatched junction bases numbered 13, after V lost 8 bases and J lost 6 bases. The CDR3 length is 15 residues. Germline V gene sequence: CDR1 MDHEN, CDR2 SYDVKM. CDR3 in amino acids: CASLPGGELRQPQHF. The CDR3, as DNA: TGTGCCAGCCTCCCAGGGGGTGAATTGCGTCAGCCCCAGCATTTT.